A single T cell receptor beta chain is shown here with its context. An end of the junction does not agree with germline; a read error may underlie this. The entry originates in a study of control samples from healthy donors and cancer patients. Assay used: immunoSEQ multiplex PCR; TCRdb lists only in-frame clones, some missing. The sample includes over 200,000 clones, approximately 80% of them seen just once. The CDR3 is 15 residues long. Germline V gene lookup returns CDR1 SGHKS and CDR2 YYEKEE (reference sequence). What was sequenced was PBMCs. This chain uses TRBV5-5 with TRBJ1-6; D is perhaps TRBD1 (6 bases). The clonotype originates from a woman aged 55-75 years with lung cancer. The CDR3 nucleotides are TGTGCCAGCACCTTGGAGGGGGGATATAATTCACCCCTCCACTTT. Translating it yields CASTLEGGYNSPLHF.